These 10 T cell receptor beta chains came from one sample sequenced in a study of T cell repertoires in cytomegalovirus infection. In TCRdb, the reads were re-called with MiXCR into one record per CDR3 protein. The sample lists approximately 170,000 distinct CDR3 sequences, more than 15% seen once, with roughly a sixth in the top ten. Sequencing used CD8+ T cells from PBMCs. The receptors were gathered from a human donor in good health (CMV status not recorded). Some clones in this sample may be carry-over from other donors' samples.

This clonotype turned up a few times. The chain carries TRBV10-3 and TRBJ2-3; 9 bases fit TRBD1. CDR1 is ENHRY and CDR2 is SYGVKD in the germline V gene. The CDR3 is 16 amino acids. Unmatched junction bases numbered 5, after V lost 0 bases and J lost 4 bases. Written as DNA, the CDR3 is TGTGCCATCAGTGAGTCCGGGACAGGGACGGCAGATACGCAGTATTTT. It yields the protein CAISESGTGTADTQYF.

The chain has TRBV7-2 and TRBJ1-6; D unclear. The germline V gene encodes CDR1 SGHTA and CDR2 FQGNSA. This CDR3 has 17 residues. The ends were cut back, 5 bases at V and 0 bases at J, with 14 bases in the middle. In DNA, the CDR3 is TGTGCCAGCAGCCCCCAGCCAGCAAGCTCCTATAATTCACCCCTCCACTTT. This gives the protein CASSPQPASSYNSPLHF.

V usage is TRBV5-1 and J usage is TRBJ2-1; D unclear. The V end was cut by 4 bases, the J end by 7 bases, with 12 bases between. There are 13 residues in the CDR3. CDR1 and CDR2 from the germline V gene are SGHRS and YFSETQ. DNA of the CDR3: TGCGCCAGCAGCACGGACGCGTGGAATGAGCAGTTCTTC. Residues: CASSTDAWNEQFF.

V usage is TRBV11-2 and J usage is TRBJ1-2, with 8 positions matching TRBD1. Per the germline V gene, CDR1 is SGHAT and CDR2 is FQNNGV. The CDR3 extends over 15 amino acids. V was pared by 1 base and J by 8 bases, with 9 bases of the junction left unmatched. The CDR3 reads CASSLVDRGVEGYTF. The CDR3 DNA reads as TGTGCCAGCAGCTTAGTTGACAGGGGAGTGGAGGGCTACACCTTC.

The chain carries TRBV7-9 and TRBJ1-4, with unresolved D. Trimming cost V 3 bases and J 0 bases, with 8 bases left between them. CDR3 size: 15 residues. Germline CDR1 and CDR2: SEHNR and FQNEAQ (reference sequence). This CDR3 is CASSFGPPTNEKLFF. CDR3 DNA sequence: TGTGCCAGCAGCTTCGGCCCTCCAACTAATGAAAAACTGTTTTTT. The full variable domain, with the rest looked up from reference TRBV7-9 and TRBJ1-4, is DTGVSQNPRHKITKRGQNVTFRCDPISEHNRLYWYRQTLGQGPEFLTYFQNEAQLEKSRLLSDRFSAERPKGSFSTLEIQRTEQGDSAMYLCASSFGPPTNEKLFFGSGTQLSVL.

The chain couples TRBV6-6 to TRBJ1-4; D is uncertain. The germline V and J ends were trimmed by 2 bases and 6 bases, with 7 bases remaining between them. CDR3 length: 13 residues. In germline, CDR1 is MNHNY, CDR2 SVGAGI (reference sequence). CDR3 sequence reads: CASSYGYHEKLFF. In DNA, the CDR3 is TGTGCCAGCAGTTACGGATACCATGAAAAACTGTTTTTT.

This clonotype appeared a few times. CDR3 nucleotides: TGTGCCAGTAGTAACTCCCGGGGCCTCAATGAGCAGTTCTTC. Protein: CASSNSRGLNEQFF. V is TRBV19 and J is TRBJ2-1; the D call may be TRBD1 or TRBD2 (5 bases each). Germline assignment: CDR1 LNHDA and CDR2 SQIVND (reference sequence). This CDR3 has 14 amino acids. Trimming removed 4 bases at V and 6 bases at J, with 13 bases between.

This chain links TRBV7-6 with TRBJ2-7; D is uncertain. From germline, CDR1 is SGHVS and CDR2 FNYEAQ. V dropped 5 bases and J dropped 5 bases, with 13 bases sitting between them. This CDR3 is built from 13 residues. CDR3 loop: CASSPRVPDEQYF. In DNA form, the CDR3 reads TGTGCCAGCAGCCCCCGGGTCCCCGACGAGCAGTACTTC.

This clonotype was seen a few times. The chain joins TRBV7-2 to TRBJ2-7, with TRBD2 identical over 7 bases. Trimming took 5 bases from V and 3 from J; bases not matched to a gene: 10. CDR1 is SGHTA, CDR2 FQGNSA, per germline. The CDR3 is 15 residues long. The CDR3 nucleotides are TGTGCCAGCAGCCAGTCCCGGGGGGTTTTCTACGAGCAGTACTTC. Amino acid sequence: CASSQSRGVFYEQYF.

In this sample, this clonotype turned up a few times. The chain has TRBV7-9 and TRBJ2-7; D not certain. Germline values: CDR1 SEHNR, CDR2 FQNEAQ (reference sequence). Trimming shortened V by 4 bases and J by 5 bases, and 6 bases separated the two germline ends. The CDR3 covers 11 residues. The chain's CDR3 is CASSSLNEQYF. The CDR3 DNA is TGTGCCAGCAGCTCCCTTAACGAGCAGTACTTC.